The 22 T cell receptor beta chains below come from one sample, sequenced in a study of blood T cell repertoires in COVID-19 (dated by TCRdb to 2018 to 2020). Libraries were constructed by the immunoSEQ multiplex PCR assay. Held by TCRdb, this immuneACCESS table contains in-frame sequences only and omits some clones. Under half of the omission traces to an unresolved V gene where checked; the cause of the rest is unknown. In this sample the table shows about 250,000 clones, roughly nine tenths of which occur a single time. In total, the top ten clones hold around 1.5% of the sample. Material for sequencing was peripheral blood. All receptors come from a woman aged 60 to 75 who had recovered from COVID-19.

The V and J genes are TRBV20-1 and TRBJ2-7; D is uncertain. Germline V gene sequence: CDR1 DFQATT, CDR2 SNEGSKA (reference sequence). The CDR3 spans 11 residues. V was clipped by 6 bases and J by 4 bases, with 10 bases between them. In DNA form, the CDR3 reads TGCAGTGCCCCCCGTGTATACGAGCAGTACTTC. Protein product: CSAPRVYEQYF.

The chain is built from TRBV18 and TRBJ1-2; possibly TRBD1 for D (6 bases). This CDR3 has 14 amino acids. V lost 3 bases and J lost 2, with 10 bases in between. Germline values: CDR1 KGHSH, CDR2 LQKENI. CDR3 bases: TGTGCCAGCTCACCCTTAACAGGGAACTATGGCTACACCTTC. Residues: CASSPLTGNYGYTF.

DNA of the CDR3: TGTGCCAGCAGCTCGGGACTAGCGGGGGGGCCAGATACGCAGTATTTT. It yields the protein CASSSGLAGGPDTQYF. The chain couples TRBV11-2 to TRBJ2-3, with TRBD2 identical over 16 bases. Germline V gene lookup returns CDR1 SGHAT and CDR2 FQNNGV. The V segment lost 4 bases and the J segment 4 bases; nucleotides outside the gene matches: 2. This CDR3 spans 16 amino acids.

V and J are TRBV5-4 and TRBJ2-5; 10 nucleotides match TRBD1. The CDR3 contains 15 residues. The junction had 7 bases not matched to a gene; V was cut back by 3 bases and J by 5 bases. The germline CDR1 and CDR2 sequences are SGHNT and YYREEE (reference sequence). The CDR3 nucleotides read TGTGCCAGCAGCTCCGGGACAGGGGAATGGGAGACCCAGTACTTC. This translates into CASSSGTGEWETQYF.

This clone was detected only a few times. This sequence joins TRBV5-5 and TRBJ2-5; possible D gene TRBD1, 6 bases. Deletions cut 2 bases from V and 5 bases from J, with 10 bases between. Germline CDR1 is SGHKS and CDR2 is YYEKEE (reference sequence). This CDR3 has 13 residues. CDR3 sequence reads: CASSFNQGETQYF. The CDR3 DNA follows: TGTGCCAGCAGCTTCAATCAGGGGGAGACCCAGTACTTC.

The chain links TRBV19 to TRBJ2-2; a possible D gene is TRBD1 (6 bases). This CDR3 spans 15 amino acids. V lost 5 bases and J 5 bases, leaving 15 bases between the germline ends. Germline-derived CDR1 and CDR2 are LNHDA and SQIVND (reference sequence). CDR3 residues: CASSDPGHRTGELFF. CDR3 nucleotide sequence: TGTGCCAGTAGTGATCCGGGACACAGGACCGGGGAGCTGTTTTTT.

This chain joins TRBV28 and TRBJ1-2; D uncertain. Trimming removed 4 bases at V and 4 bases at J, with 19 bases between. Per the germline V gene, CDR1 is MDHEN and CDR2 is SYDVKM. This CDR3 is built from 16 residues. In DNA, the CDR3 is TGTGCCAGCAGTTCCATTATTCGCTCATTAGTCTATGGCTACACCTTC. The encoded protein is CASSSIIRSLVYGYTF.

The V and J genes are TRBV15 and TRBJ1-2; D is ambiguous. The ends were cut back, 4 bases at V and 0 bases at J, with 9 bases in the middle. CDR3 length equals 14 residues. The V gene's germline CDR1 is LNHNV and CDR2 YYDKDF (reference sequence). CDR3 sequence (DNA): TGTGCCACCAGCATGTCAGAGGCTAACTATGGCTACACCTTC. Translated: CATSMSEANYGYTF. The variable domain in full, with the rest retrieved from reference TRBV15 and TRBJ1-2, is DAMVIQNPRYQVTQFGKPVTLSCSQTLNHNVMYWYQQKSSQAPKLLFHYYDKDFNNEADTPDNFQSRRPNTSFCFLDIRSPGLGDTAMYLCATSMSEANYGYTFGSGTRLTVV.

The V gene is TRBV7-3, the J gene TRBJ2-3, with a weak D call TRBD2 (6 bases). Germline assignment: CDR1 SGHTA and CDR2 FQGTGA. The CDR3 loop spans 18 amino acids. V was cut by 1 base and J by 0 bases, with 17 bases left in between. DNA of the CDR3: TGTGCCAGCAGCTTAAGGGCTTCTGGGGGGACTAGCACAGATACGCAGTATTTT. As protein: CASSLRASGGTSTDTQYF.

A remark on this clone: This may be a read error: a much more frequent sequence differs by one nucleotide. The chain combines TRBV27 with TRBJ2-3; weak D call: TRBD1 (6 bases). The germline V gene has CDR1 MNHEY and CDR2 SMNVEV (reference sequence). The V end was cut by 2 bases, the J end by 0 bases, with 6 bases between. CDR3 length: 14 amino acids. The chain's CDR3 is CASSLDRSTDTQYF. The CDR3 DNA is TGTGCCAGCAGTTTAGACAGGAGCACAGATACGCAGTATTTT.

Notes on this clone: It is likely a read error, because the conserved phenylalanine at the end of the CDR3 is missing. The limits of the CDR3 on the DNA are not certain, so only TCRdb's listed CDR3 is given. Here the CDR3 reads CASRGGHPSGLG. V and J are TRBV9 and TRBJ1-6. The CDR3 length is 12 residues, termini included. CDR1 SGDLS and CDR2 YYNGEE come from the germline V gene.

The chain carries TRBV5-4 and TRBJ2-1; tentative D call: TRBD2 (6 bases). Germline CDR1 is SGHNT and CDR2 is YYREEE (reference sequence). V shed 1 base and J shed 5 bases, with 13 bases lying between them. CDR3 length equals 15 residues. The CDR3 bases are TGTGCCAGCAGCTTGCCTGCGGGGCGCGACAATGAGCAGTTCTTC. This codes for CASSLPAGRDNEQFF.

The chain employs TRBV3-1 (or the pseudogene TRBV3-2) and TRBJ1-5; no definite D call. Germline CDR1 LGHDT, CDR2 YNNKEL (reference sequence). This CDR3 comprises 15 residues. V dropped 1 base and J dropped 11 bases, with 18 bases sitting between them. CDR3 DNA: TGTGCCAGCAGCCAAGGGCCGAACGGAGGATGGGCCCAGCATTTT. It translates to CASSQGPNGGWAQHF.

This clone appeared a few times. This sequence joins TRBV19 and TRBJ2-3, with 8 bases matching TRBD2. Germline CDR1 and CDR2: LNHDA and SQIVND (reference sequence). V dropped 5 bases and J dropped 2; count of bases not matched to a gene: 21. This CDR3 has 20 amino acids. The CDR3 DNA follows: TGTGCCAGTAGTCTACGCCCTGGGGCGGGGGGCCGTTCTTACACAGATACGCAGTATTTT. Protein: CASSLRPGAGGRSYTDTQYF.

The chain combines TRBV5-1 with TRBJ2-2, with 9 bases identical to TRBD2. The germline CDR1 and CDR2 sequences are SGHRS and YFSETQ. Trimming at V came to 4 bases and at J to 2 bases, leaving 9 bases not matched to a gene. CDR3 size: 17 residues. DNA of the CDR3: TGCGCCAGCAGCCTGCCAGCGGGGGGACTCAACACCGGGGAGCTGTTTTTT. This codes for CASSLPAGGLNTGELFF.

Only a few counts were recorded for this clone. The chain recombines TRBV6-7 with TRBJ2-5, with 12 bases lining up with TRBD1. TRBV6-7 is flagged as an ORF with uncertain function. The CDR3 extends over 14 amino acids. V dropped 6 bases and J dropped 5; count of bases not matched to a gene: 4. The DNA for the CDR3 is TGTGCCAGCAGACTGGGACAGGGGGCTGAGACCCAGTACTTC. Protein product: CASRLGQGAETQYF.

This rearrangement joins TRBV7-9 to TRBJ1-2; 11 bases are shared with TRBD1. The CDR3 sequence is 18 residues long. Per germline, CDR1 SEHNR and CDR2 FQNEAQ (reference sequence). J gave up 5 bases and V 2 bases, and 13 bases lay outside the gene matches. The CDR3 spells CASSLLGPGQGVWYGYTF. The CDR3 DNA reads as TGTGCCAGCAGCTTACTAGGACCGGGACAGGGGGTATGGTATGGCTACACCTTC.

Here the CDR3 DNA reads TGTGCCAGCAGCTTAAAGGGACATCGAGGTGGCTACACCTTC. Encoded protein: CASSLKGHRGGYTF. V usage is TRBV11-2 and J usage is TRBJ1-2; a possible D gene is TRBD1 (6 bases). Germline V gene lookup returns CDR1 SGHAT and CDR2 FQNNGV. This CDR3 has 14 residues. The ends were cut back, 2 bases at V and 7 bases at J, with 14 bases in the middle. The whole variable domain, remainder taken from reference TRBV11-2 and TRBJ1-2, is EAGVAQSPRYKIIEKRQSVAFWCNPISGHATLYWYQQILGQGPKLLIQFQNNGVVDDSQLPKDRFSAERLKGVDSTLKIQPAKLEDSAVYLCASSLKGHRGGYTFGSGTRLTVV.

The chain links TRBV2 to TRBJ1-2; a possible D gene is TRBD1 (5 bases). The germline V gene has CDR1 SNHLY and CDR2 FYNNEI. The V end lost 6 bases, the J end lost 2 bases, and 16 bases lay between the germline ends. There are 15 residues in the CDR3. The CDR3 DNA sequence: TGTGCCAGCAGCATGGCAGGGCTTGGCAACTATGGCTACACCTTC. Its protein is CASSMAGLGNYGYTF.

This clone has only one observation. This chain uses TRBV5-1 with TRBJ2-3, with D unresolved. Germline V CDR1 and CDR2: SGHRS, YFSETQ. The CDR3 runs 13 residues. The germline V and J ends were trimmed by 3 bases and 5 bases, with 10 bases remaining between them. The chain's CDR3 is CASSSGTVDTQYF. Written as DNA, the CDR3 is TGCGCCAGCAGCTCCGGTACTGTAGATACGCAGTATTTT.

This clone came up a few times. This chain links TRBV5-1 with TRBJ2-7; 10 bases are shared with TRBD1. The CDR3 has 15 residues. From germline, CDR1 is SGHRS and CDR2 YFSETQ. V was clipped by 4 bases and J by 3 bases; unmatched bases: 7. CDR3 DNA: TGCGCCAGCAGCCGAGGACAGGGGGTACTCTACGAGCAGTACTTC. Its protein product is CASSRGQGVLYEQYF.

The chain couples TRBV28 to TRBJ2-1; TRBD2 might be the D (7 bases). Trimming pared 8 bases from V and 3 bases from J, leaving 17 bases between. Germline CDR1 MDHEN, CDR2 SYDVKM. This CDR3 is 15 amino acids long. The chain's CDR3 is CASWGGPPLYNEQFF. CDR3 sequence (DNA): TGTGCCAGCTGGGGGGGGCCCCCCCTCTACAATGAGCAGTTCTTC.